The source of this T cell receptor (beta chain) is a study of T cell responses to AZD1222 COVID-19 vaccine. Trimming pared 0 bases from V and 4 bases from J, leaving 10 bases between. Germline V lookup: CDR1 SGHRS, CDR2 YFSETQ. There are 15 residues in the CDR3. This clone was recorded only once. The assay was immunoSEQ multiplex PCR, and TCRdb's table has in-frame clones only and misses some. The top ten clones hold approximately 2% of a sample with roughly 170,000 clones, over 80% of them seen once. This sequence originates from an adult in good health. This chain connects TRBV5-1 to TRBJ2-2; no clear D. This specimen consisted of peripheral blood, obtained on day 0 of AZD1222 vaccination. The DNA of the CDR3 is TGCGCCAGCAGCTTGGGAGGAAAGAGCACCGGGGAGCTGTTTTTT. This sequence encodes CASSLGGKSTGELFF.